What follows are 27 T cell receptor beta chains derived from one specimen sequenced in a study of blood T cell repertoires in COVID-19. Some clones are missing from TCRdb's copy, which holds only in-frame ones; the method was immunoSEQ multiplex PCR. The sample contains 50,000 to 75,000 clones, 60% to 80% of which appear only once. The specimen was peripheral blood. All receptors derive from a man older than 75 with active or convalescent COVID-19.

The chain couples TRBV6-5 to TRBJ2-2, with 8 bases fitting TRBD1. Germline values: CDR1 MNHEY, CDR2 SVGAGI. This CDR3 is built from 15 residues. Trimming took 2 bases from V and 6 from J; bases not matched to a gene: 5. CDR3 DNA: TGTGCCAGCAGTTACGGGACAGGAGCTTCCGGGGAGCTGTTTTTT. Translation: CASSYGTGASGELFF.

This chain joins TRBV4-1 and TRBJ2-1, with 14 bases fitting TRBD2. The V gene's germline CDR1 is MGHRA and CDR2 YSYEKL. Trimming cost V 4 bases and J 6 bases; bases outside gene matches: 5. This CDR3 has 16 amino acids. CDR3 sequence: CASSLTTSGGGNEQFF. CDR3 sequence (DNA): TGCGCCAGCAGCCTCACGACTAGCGGGGGGGGCAATGAGCAGTTCTTC.

CDR3 protein: CASSLRTSGRFGPETQYF. Here the CDR3 DNA reads TGTGCCAGCAGCCTCCGGACTAGCGGGAGGTTCGGGCCGGAGACCCAGTACTTC. V usage is TRBV5-8 and J usage is TRBJ2-5; 14 nucleotides match TRBD2. The junction had 13 bases not matched to a gene; V was cut back by 4 bases and J by 5 bases. Per germline, CDR1 SGHTS and CDR2 YDEGEE. This CDR3 region has 18 residues.

The V call is TRBV16, the J call TRBJ2-1, with TRBD1 as a possible D gene (8 bases). The length of the CDR3 is 15 residues. Trimming took off 0 bases at V and 4 bases at J, with 10 bases between the two ends. CDR1 and CDR2 (germline): KGHSY, FQNENV. The CDR3 DNA is TGTGCCAGCAGCCAATCACAGGGGGGGTACAATGAGCAGTTCTTC. This sequence encodes CASSQSQGGYNEQFF.

This rearrangement joins TRBV5-6 to TRBJ1-3, with TRBD1 as a possible D gene (5 bases). V lost 4 bases, J lost 0 bases, and 14 bases lay in between. The germline CDR1 and CDR2 sequences are SGHDT and YYEEEE. The CDR3 loop spans 16 amino acids. The CDR3 here is CASSTRQPYSGNTIYF. CDR3 nucleotides: TGTGCCAGCAGCACCCGACAGCCGTACTCTGGAAACACCATATATTTT.

V and J are TRBV11-3 and TRBJ2-5; no firm D call. The V end lost 3 bases, the J end lost 1 base, and 6 bases lay between the germline ends. The CDR3 sequence is 13 residues long. Germline V gives CDR1 SGHNT, CDR2 YENEEA. The CDR3: CASSLGSQETQYF. The CDR3 nucleotides are TGTGCCAGCAGCTTGGGCAGCCAAGAGACCCAGTACTTC.

Of note for this clone: A read error may account for a junction end that differs from germline. DNA for the CDR3: TGTGCCAGCAGATTATCAGGGGGAACCTTCTACGAGCAGTACTTC. Its protein is CASRLSGGTFYEQYF. V usage is TRBV28 and J usage is TRBJ2-7; 7 bases match TRBD1. The CDR3 extends over 15 amino acids. Germline V gene sequence: CDR1 MDHEN, CDR2 SYDVKM.

The gene calls are TRBV5-1 and TRBJ1-4, with 8 bases fitting TRBD1. Germline V lookup: CDR1 SGHRS, CDR2 YFSETQ. This CDR3 spans 16 amino acids. After removal of 5 bases from V and 7 bases from J, the junction contained 13 bases not matched to a gene. The CDR3 protein is CASRSSDRGEGEKLFF. The CDR3 DNA is TGCGCCAGCAGGTCCTCAGACAGGGGAGAAGGTGAAAAACTGTTTTTT.

J is TRBJ2-1 and V is TRBV29-1; 7 bases agree with TRBD1. This CDR3 comprises 13 residues. CDR1 and CDR2 (germline): SQVTM, ANQGSEA. V was pared by 4 bases and J by 3 bases, with 3 bases of the junction left unmatched. DNA for the CDR3: TGCAGCGTTGTCCGGGACAGCTACAATGAGCAGTTCTTC. Its protein is CSVVRDSYNEQFF.

The CDR3 sequence is CATSRDRLGGYTF. CDR3 sequence (DNA): TGTGCCACCAGCCGAGACAGGCTGGGGGGCTACACCTTC. J is TRBJ1-2 and V is TRBV24-1; possible D gene TRBD1, 6 bases. The CDR3 has 13 residues. The germline V gene has CDR1 KGHDR and CDR2 SFDVKD. With 7 bases removed from V and 8 bases from J, the gap between germline ends came to 16 bases.

The chain joins TRBV19 to TRBJ2-3; 13 bases line up with TRBD2. Germline lookup yields CDR1 LNHDA and CDR2 SQIVND (reference sequence). The CDR3 contains 13 residues. The CDR3 DNA reads TGTGACCACACTAGCGGGGGGGACAATACGCAGTATTTT. Amino acid sequence: CDHTSGGDNTQYF.

A single count supports this clone. The chain uses TRBV7-8 and TRBJ1-5; no clear D gene. This CDR3 has 14 residues. V was pared by 6 bases and J by 2 bases, with 11 bases between. CDR1 is SGHVS, CDR2 FQNEAQ, per germline. CDR3 amino acids: CASRLMSGNQPQHF. The CDR3, as DNA: TGTGCCAGCAGGCTAATGTCCGGCAATCAGCCCCAGCATTTT.

The chain carries TRBV7-2 and TRBJ2-2; 7 positions agree with TRBD2. V was pared by 3 bases and J by 5 bases, with 9 bases of the junction left unmatched. Per germline, CDR1 SGHTA and CDR2 FQGNSA. This CDR3 is 16 amino acids long. Here the CDR3 reads CASSFSGGRSTGELFF. CDR3 nucleotides: TGTGCCAGCAGCTTTAGTGGCGGGAGAAGTACCGGGGAGCTGTTTTTT. Supplemented by reference TRBV7-2 and TRBJ2-2, the full variable domain reads GAGVSQSPSNKVTEKGKDVELRCDPISGHTALYWYRQSLGQGLEFLIYFQGNSAPDKSGLPSDRFSAERTGGSVSTLTIQRTQQEDSAVYLCASSFSGGRSTGELFFGEGSRLTVL.

The chain is built from TRBV19 and TRBJ2-3, with D unresolved. Per germline, CDR1 LNHDA and CDR2 SQIVND (reference sequence). CDR3 length equals 13 residues. V lost 9 bases and J lost 6, with 16 bases in between. In DNA form, the CDR3 reads TGTGCCAGCCCCTTTTCAGGTCACGATACGCAGTATTTT. As protein: CASPFSGHDTQYF.

The chain uses TRBV23-1 and TRBJ2-7; the D gene is possibly TRBD1 (7 bases). TRBV23-1 is assigned to the ORF class and has an uncertain function. The CDR3 is made up of 15 amino acids. Trimming left V 4 bases short and J 3 bases short, with 16 bases between. The CDR3 DNA follows: TGCGCCAGCAGTCCGGGGGACCAGGGGGGCTACGAGCAGTACTTC. This codes for CASSPGDQGGYEQYF.

This chain joins TRBV3-1 (or the pseudogene TRBV3-2) and TRBJ2-3; a possible D gene is TRBD2 (6 bases). V lost 8 bases and J 1 base, leaving 13 bases between the germline ends. Germline V lookup: CDR1 LGHDT, CDR2 YNNKEL (reference sequence). The CDR3 loop spans 14 amino acids. Written as DNA, the CDR3 is TGTGCCAGCGGTGGGACTTTCGGCACAGATACGCAGTATTTT. Protein: CASGGTFGTDTQYF.

The V gene is TRBV4-2, the J gene TRBJ2-3; 8 nucleotides align to TRBD2. The J segment lost 0 bases and the V segment lost 4 bases, leaving 6 bases of the junction unmatched. The CDR3 consists of 16 residues. Germline-derived CDR1 and CDR2 are LGHNA and YNFKEQ. In DNA, the CDR3 is TGTGCCAGCAGCCCGTGGACTAGCCCGAGCACAGATACGCAGTATTTT. Encoded protein: CASSPWTSPSTDTQYF.

This clone appeared a single time. The rearrangement joins TRBV30 to TRBJ1-5, with 10 bases that match TRBD1. The CDR3 spans 15 residues. The germline V gene encodes CDR1 GTSNPN and CDR2 SVGIG (reference sequence). J lost 4 bases, V lost 0 bases, and 3 bases had no gene match. CDR3 in DNA: TGTGCCTGGAGTGTAGGACAGGGGGAAAATCAGCCCCAGCATTTT. Translation: CAWSVGQGENQPQHF.

Many counts were recorded for this clone. This chain joins TRBV16 and TRBJ1-1; perhaps TRBD1 as D (5 bases). V was clipped by 0 bases and J by 7 bases, with 9 bases between them. The CDR3 covers 13 residues. Germline V gene data show CDR1 as KGHSY and CDR2 as FQNENV. CDR3 bases: TGTGCCAGCAGCCAATCAGGGGCAGATGAAGCTTTCTTT. Amino acids: CASSQSGADEAFF.

V gene TRBV30 combines with J gene TRBJ2-7, with TRBD2 matching over 9 bases. The germline gives CDR1 GTSNPN, CDR2 SVGIG (reference sequence). V lost 2 bases, J lost 12 bases, and 8 bases stayed unmatched. The length of the CDR3 is 12 residues. This CDR3 is CAWSKLAGKRYF. Written as DNA, the CDR3 is TGTGCCTGGAGTAAGCTAGCGGGAAAGAGGTACTTC. Full variable domain (missing parts from reference TRBV30 and TRBJ2-7): SQTIHQWPATLVQPVGSPLSLECTVEGTSNPNLYWYRQAAGRGLQLLFYSVGIGQISSEVPQNLSASRPQDRQFILSSKKLLLSDSGFYLCAWSKLAGKRYFGPGTRLTVT.

J is TRBJ2-6 and V is TRBV5-1; D uncertain. The CDR3 consists of 15 residues. CDR1 is SGHRS, CDR2 YFSETQ, per germline. Trimming took off 2 bases at V and 4 bases at J, with 10 bases between the two ends. CDR3 sequence reads: CASSLLGTGANVLTF. The CDR3 bases are TGCGCCAGCAGCTTACTGGGCACCGGGGCCAACGTCCTGACTTTC.

V is TRBV9 and J is TRBJ2-3; the D gene is possibly TRBD2 (6 bases). In germline, CDR1 is SGDLS, CDR2 YYNGEE. The CDR3 covers 20 residues. V gave up 3 bases and J gave up 0 bases, with 26 bases separating them. The CDR3 DNA follows: TGTGCCAGCAGCGCGGGAAACGGGAGAACCCCAGGACTTAGCACAGATACGCAGTATTTT. Translated: CASSAGNGRTPGLSTDTQYF.

This clone showed up just once. This chain uses TRBV29-1 with TRBJ1-1, with D tentatively TRBD1 (6 bases). V was trimmed by 7 bases and J by 7 bases, leaving 13 bases between them. Germline-derived CDR1 and CDR2 are SQVTM and ANQGSEA. This CDR3 contains 11 residues. The CDR3 bases are TGCAGCGGTTGGACAGCCTATGAAGCTTTCTTT. Residues: CSGWTAYEAFF.

The rearrangement links TRBV9 to TRBJ1-5; D not resolved. This CDR3 spans 13 amino acids. V lost 4 bases and J lost 6, with 11 bases in between. The V gene's germline CDR1 is SGDLS and CDR2 YYNGEE. DNA for the CDR3: TGTGCCAGCAGCCAAGAGGTAGGTCAGCCCCAGCATTTT. As protein: CASSQEVGQPQHF.

Written as DNA, the CDR3 is TGTGCCAGTAGTACTCAGGGGGATCAAGAGACCCAGTACTTC. The encoded protein is CASSTQGDQETQYF. The chain employs TRBV19 and TRBJ2-5, with 7 bases lining up with TRBD1. J gave up 2 bases and V 4 bases, and 4 bases lay outside the gene matches. CDR3 size: 14 residues. Germline CDR1 and CDR2: LNHDA and SQIVND (reference sequence).

About this clone itself: The sample has other DNA sequences that encode this CDR3 too. The V gene is TRBV5-1, the J gene TRBJ2-7, with 8 bases lining up with TRBD1. CDR3 size: 12 residues. Germline lookup yields CDR1 SGHRS and CDR2 YFSETQ. V was pared by 4 bases and J by 4 bases, with 1 base of the junction left unmatched. The CDR3 nucleotides are TGCGCCAGCAGCAGGGACAGGTACGAGCAGTACTTC. It is translated as CASSRDRYEQYF.

The rearrangement links TRBV5-1 to TRBJ1-1, with 10 bases matching TRBD1. The length of the CDR3 is 15 residues. With V trimmed by 7 bases and J by 3 bases, 9 bases remained unmatched. Per germline, CDR1 SGHRS and CDR2 YFSETQ. In nucleotides, the CDR3 is TGCGCCAGCTATCCCGGGACAGGGGTTTACACTGAAGCTTTCTTT. It is translated as CASYPGTGVYTEAFF.